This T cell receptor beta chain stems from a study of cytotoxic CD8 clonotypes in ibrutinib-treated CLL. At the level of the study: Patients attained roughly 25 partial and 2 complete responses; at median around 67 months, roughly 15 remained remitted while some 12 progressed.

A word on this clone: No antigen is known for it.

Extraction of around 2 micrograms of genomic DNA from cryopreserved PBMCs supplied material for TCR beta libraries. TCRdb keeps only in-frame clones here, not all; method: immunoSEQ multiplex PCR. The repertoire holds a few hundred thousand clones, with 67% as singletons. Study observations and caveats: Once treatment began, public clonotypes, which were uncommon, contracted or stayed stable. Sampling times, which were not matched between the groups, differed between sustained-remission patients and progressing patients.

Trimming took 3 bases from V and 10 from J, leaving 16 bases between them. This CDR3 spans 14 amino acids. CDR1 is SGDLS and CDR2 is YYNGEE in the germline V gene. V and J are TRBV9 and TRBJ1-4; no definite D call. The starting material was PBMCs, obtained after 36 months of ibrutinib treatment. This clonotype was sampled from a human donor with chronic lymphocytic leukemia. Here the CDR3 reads CASSASGLRGKLFF. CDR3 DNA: TGTGCCAGCAGCGCATCCGGCCTACGAGGAAAACTGTTTTTT.